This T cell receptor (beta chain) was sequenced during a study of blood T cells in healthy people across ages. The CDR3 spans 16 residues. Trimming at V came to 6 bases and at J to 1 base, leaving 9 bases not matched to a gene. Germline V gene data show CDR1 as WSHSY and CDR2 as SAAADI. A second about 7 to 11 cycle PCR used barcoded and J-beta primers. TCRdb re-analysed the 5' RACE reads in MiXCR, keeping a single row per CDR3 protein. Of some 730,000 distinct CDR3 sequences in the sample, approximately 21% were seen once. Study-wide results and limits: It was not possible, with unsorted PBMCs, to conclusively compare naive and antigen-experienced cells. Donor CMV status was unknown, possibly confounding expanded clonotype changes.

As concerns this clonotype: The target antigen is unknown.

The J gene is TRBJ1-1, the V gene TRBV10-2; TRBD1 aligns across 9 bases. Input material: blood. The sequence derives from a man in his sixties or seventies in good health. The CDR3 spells CASRKPGTGWNTEAFF. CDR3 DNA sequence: TGCGCCAGCAGGAAGCCCGGGACAGGGTGGAACACTGAAGCTTTCTTT.